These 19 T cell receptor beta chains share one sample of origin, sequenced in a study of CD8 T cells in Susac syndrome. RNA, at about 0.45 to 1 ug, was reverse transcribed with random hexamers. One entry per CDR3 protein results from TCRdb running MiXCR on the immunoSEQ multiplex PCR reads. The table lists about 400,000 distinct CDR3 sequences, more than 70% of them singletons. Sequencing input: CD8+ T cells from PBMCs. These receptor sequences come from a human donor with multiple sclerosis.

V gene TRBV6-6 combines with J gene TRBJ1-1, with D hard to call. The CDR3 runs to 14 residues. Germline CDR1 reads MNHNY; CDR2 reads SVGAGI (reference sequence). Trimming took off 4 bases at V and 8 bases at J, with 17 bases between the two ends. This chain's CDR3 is CASSLLLSTYEAFF. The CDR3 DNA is TGTGCCAGCAGTTTACTCCTATCAACTTACGAAGCTTTCTTT.

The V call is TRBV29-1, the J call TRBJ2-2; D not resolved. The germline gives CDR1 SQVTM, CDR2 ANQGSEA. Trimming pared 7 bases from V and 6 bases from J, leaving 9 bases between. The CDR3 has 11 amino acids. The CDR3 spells CSAGLAGELFF. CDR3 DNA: TGCAGCGCCGGATTGGCCGGGGAGCTGTTTTTT.

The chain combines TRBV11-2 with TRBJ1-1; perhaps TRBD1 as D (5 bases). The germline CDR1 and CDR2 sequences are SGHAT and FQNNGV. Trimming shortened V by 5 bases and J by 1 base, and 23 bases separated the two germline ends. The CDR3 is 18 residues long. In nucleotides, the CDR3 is TGTGCCAGCAGCCTCTCGCGGGGGAAGCCAGGTGGGAACACTGAAGCTTTCTTT. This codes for CASSLSRGKPGGNTEAFF.

The CDR3 is CASSPWRGQFMNTEAFF. The CDR3 DNA follows: TGTGCCAGCAGCCCGTGGAGGGGACAGTTCATGAACACTGAAGCTTTCTTT. The rearrangement joins TRBV11-2 to TRBJ1-1; 7 nucleotides match TRBD1. CDR1 and CDR2 (germline): SGHAT, FQNNGV. V lost 5 bases and J lost 0; bases outside the gene matches: 12. This CDR3 comprises 17 residues.

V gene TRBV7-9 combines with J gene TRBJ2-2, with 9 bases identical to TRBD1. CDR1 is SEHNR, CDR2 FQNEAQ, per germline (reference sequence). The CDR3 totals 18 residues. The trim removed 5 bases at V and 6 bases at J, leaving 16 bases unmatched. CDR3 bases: TGTGCCAGCAGCCAACGGCCGGGACAGGGAAGGTTCGCCGGGGAGCTGTTTTTT. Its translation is CASSQRPGQGRFAGELFF. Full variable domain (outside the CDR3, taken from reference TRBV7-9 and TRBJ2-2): DTGVSQNPRHKITKRGQNVTFRCDPISEHNRLYWYRQTLGQGPEFLTYFQNEAQLEKSRLLSDRFSAERPKGSFSTLEIQRTEQGDSAMYLCASSQRPGQGRFAGELFFGEGSRLTVL.

CDR3 sequence (DNA): TGTGCCAGCAGTTACCTGGTGGGGCCCAAAAACATTCAGTACTTC. As protein: CASSYLVGPKNIQYF. The chain carries TRBV6-5 and TRBJ2-4, with a tentative D call TRBD1 (5 bases). Germline V lookup: CDR1 MNHEY, CDR2 SVGAGI. CDR3 length: 15 residues. V lost 2 bases to trimming and J lost 2 bases, with 10 bases between them.

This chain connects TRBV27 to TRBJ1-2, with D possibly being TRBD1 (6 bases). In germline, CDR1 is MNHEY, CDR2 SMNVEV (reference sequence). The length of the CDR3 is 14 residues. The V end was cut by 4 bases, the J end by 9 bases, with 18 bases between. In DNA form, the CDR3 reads TGTGCCAGCAGTTCCCAGCGTTTACAGGGTAGCTACACCTTC. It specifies CASSSQRLQGSYTF.

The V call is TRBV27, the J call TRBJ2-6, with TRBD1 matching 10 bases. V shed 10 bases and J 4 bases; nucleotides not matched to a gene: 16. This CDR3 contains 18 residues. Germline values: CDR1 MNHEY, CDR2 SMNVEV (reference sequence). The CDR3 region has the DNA TGTGCCACTCAAAACCGGGACAGGGGAAGGAGAGGGGCCAACGTCCTGACTTTC. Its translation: CATQNRDRGRRGANVLTF.

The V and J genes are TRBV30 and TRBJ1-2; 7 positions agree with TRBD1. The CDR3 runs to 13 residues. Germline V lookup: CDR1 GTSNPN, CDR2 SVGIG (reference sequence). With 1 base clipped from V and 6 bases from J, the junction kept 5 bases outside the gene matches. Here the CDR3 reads CAWSGPGGNGYTF. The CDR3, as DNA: TGTGCCTGGAGTGGGCCAGGGGGAAATGGCTACACCTTC.

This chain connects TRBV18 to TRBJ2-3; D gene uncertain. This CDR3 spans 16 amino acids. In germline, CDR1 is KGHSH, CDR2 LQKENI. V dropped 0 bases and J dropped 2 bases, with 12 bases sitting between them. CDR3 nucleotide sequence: TGTGCCAGCTCACCACCGTCAGGAAAACACACAGATACGCAGTATTTT. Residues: CASSPPSGKHTDTQYF.

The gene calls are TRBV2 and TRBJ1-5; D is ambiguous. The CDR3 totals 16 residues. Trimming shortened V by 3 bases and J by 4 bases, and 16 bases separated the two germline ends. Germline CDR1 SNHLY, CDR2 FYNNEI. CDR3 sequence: CASSEWLAASNQPQHF. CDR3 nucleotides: TGTGCCAGCAGTGAGTGGTTGGCGGCGAGTAATCAGCCCCAGCATTTT.

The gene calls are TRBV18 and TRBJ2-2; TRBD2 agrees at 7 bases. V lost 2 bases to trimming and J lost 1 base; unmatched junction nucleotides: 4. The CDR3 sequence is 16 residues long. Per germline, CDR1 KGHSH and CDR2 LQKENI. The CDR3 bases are TGTGCCAGCTCACCAGGCGGGGGAATGAACACCGGGGAGCTGTTTTTT. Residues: CASSPGGGMNTGELFF.

Written as DNA, the CDR3 is TGTGCCAGCAGCGACAGTGGCCGGTTCGTCGAGCAGTACTTC. The encoded protein is CASSDSGRFVEQYF. This chain joins TRBV12-3 or TRBV12-4 and TRBJ2-7; D is possibly TRBD1 (5 bases). The CDR3 consists of 14 residues. Trimming pared 6 bases from V and 6 bases from J, leaving 18 bases between.

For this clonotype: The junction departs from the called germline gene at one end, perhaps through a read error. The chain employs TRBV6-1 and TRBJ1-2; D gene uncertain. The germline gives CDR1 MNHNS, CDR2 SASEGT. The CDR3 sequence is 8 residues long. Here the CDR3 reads CASSENGF. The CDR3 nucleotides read TGTGCCAGCAGTGAAAACGGTTTC.

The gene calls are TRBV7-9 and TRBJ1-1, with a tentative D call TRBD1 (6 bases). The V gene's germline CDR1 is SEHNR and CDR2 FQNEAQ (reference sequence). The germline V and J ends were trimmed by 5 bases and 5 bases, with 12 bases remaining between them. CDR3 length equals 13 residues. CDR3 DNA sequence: TGTGCCAGCAGCATACAGGGTATAACTGAAGCTTTCTTT. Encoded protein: CASSIQGITEAFF. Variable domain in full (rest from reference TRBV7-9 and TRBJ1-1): DTGVSQNPRHKITKRGQNVTFRCDPISEHNRLYWYRQTLGQGPEFLTYFQNEAQLEKSRLLSDRFSAERPKGSFSTLEIQRTEQGDSAMYLCASSIQGITEAFFGQGTRLTVV.

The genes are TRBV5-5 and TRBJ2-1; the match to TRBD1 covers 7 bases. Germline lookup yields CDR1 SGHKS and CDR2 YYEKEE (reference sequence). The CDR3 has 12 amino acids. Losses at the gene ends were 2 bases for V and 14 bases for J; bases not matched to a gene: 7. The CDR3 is CASSFSGTEKFF. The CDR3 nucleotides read TGTGCCAGCAGCTTTTCCGGGACAGAGAAGTTCTTC.

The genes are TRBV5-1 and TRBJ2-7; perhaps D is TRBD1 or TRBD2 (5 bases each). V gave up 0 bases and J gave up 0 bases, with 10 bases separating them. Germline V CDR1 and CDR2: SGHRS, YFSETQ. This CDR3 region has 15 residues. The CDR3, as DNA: TGCGCCAGCAGCTTGGAGTGGGGACCCTCCTACGAGCAGTACTTC. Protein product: CASSLEWGPSYEQYF.

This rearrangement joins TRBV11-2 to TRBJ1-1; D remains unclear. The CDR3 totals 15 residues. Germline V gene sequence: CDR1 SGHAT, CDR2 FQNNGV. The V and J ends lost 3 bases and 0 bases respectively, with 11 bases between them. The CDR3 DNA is TGTGCCAGCAGCTTTATATATAAGATGAACACTGAAGCTTTCTTT. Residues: CASSFIYKMNTEAFF.

The CDR3 nucleotides are TGTGCCAGTAGTATAGCGGGGGGCTATGGCTACACCTTC. This sequence encodes CASSIAGGYGYTF. The V gene is TRBV19, the J gene TRBJ1-2; D is perhaps TRBD1 (5 bases). The CDR3 extends over 13 amino acids. V was cut by 1 base and J by 4 bases, with 7 bases left in between. Looked up from germline, CDR1 is LNHDA and CDR2 is SQIVND (reference sequence).